A selection of T cell receptor beta chains follows, all from one sample in a study of T cells in Graves' hyperthyroidism and ophthalmopathy. MiXCR was run by TCRdb on the multiplex PCR reads, yielding one entry per CDR3 protein. Among 450,000 to 700,000 distinct CDR3 sequences, 46% were seen once, and the ten largest hold around 20%. Source material: peripheral blood or thyroid tissue (not recorded which). Every receptor here comes from an adult woman with Graves' disease, either hyperthyroidism or ophthalmopathy (not recorded which). CDR3s include the opening cysteine and the closing phenylalanine or tryptophan. The D gene is left open where the match is weak. Only part of the rows carry a size: once, few, many, or a class if the clone is expanded.

>TRBV5-1|TRBD2|TRBJ2-5|NA
TGCGCCAGCAGCAGCAGGGTGGCGGGAGAGGAGACCCAGTACTTC
CASSSRVAGEETQYF
>TRBV10-3|TRBD1|TRBJ2-7|NA
TGTGCCATGAGGACAGGGGACTCCTCGGAGCAGTACTTC
CAMRTGDSSEQYF
>TRBV28|NA|TRBJ2-7|NA
TGTGCCAGCAGTTTTCCATTACAGGGAGGCTCCTACGAGCAGTACTTC
CASSFPLQGGSYEQYF
>TRBV7-9|NA|TRBJ2-5|many
TGTGCCAGCAGCTGGGAAGAGACCCAGTACTTC
CASSWEETQYF
>TRBV2|NA|TRBJ1-2|once
TGTGCCAGCAGTGGATTGAGGGCAGGCGGTCTTCATGGCTACACCTTC
CASSGLRAGGLHGYTF
>TRBV9|NA|TRBJ2-3|few
TGTGCCAGCAGCGTAGAATCATCCACAGATACGCAGTATTTT
CASSVESSTDTQYF
>TRBV7-3|TRBD1|TRBJ1-2|many
TGTGCCAGCAGCCCTGGACAGGGTGGGGGCTACACCTTC
CASSPGQGGGYTF
>TRBV11-2|NA|TRBJ2-2|few
TGTGCCAGCAGCTTTTTGGTCACCGGGGAGCTGTTTTTT
CASSFLVTGELFF
>TRBV6-1|NA|TRBJ1-1|many
TGTGCCAGCAATTCCTGGATGGACACTGAAGCTTTCTTT
CASNSWMDTEAFF
>TRBV10-1|TRBD2|TRBJ2-1|NA
TGCGCCAGCGCCCTCGGGAGCGGGAGGACAAGGGAGCAGTTCTTC
CASALGSGRTREQFF
>TRBV4-1|NA|TRBJ2-6|NA
TGCGCCAGCAGCCAAGTCTTGGGGGACAGCGGGACCAACGTCCTGACTTTC
CASSQVLGDSGTNVLTF
>TRBV20-1|TRBD1|TRBJ2-7|NA
TGCAGTCTGATCCTAGGGACAGGTCCCTCCTACGAGCAGTACTTC
CSLILGTGPSYEQYF
>TRBV25-1|NA|TRBJ2-7|NA
TGTGCCAGCAGTGAAGGTTCAGACTACGAGCAGTACTTC
CASSEGSDYEQYF
>TRBV10-3|TRBD2|TRBJ2-5|few
TGTGCCATCAGAGGAGCGGGAGGGCCGGGGGAGACCCAGTACTTC
CAIRGAGGPGETQYF
>TRBV5-1|NA|TRBJ1-2|many
TGCGCCAGCAGCGCGGACATAAACTATGGCTACACCTTC
CASSADINYGYTF
>TRBV7-9|NA|TRBJ1-4|NA
TGTGCCAGCAGCTTAGTACCCGAAGATGAAAAACTGTTTTTT
CASSLVPEDEKLFF
>TRBV11-1|NA|TRBJ1-1|many
TGTGCCAGCAGCTGGGACCGGGACACTGAAGCTTTCTTT
CASSWDRDTEAFF
>TRBV7-9|NA|TRBJ1-4|once
TGTGCCAGCAGCTGGACTAGCGGGAGAGGTGAAAAACTGTTTTTT
CASSWTSGRGEKLFF
>TRBV25-1|TRBD1|TRBJ1-2|NA
TGTGCCAGCAGCGCGCAGGGGGCTTTCTATGGCTACACCTTC
CASSAQGAFYGYTF
>TRBV27|NA|TRBJ2-2|many
TGTGCCAGCAGTTCCTTGACAGACGCGAACACCGGGGAGCTGTTTTTT
CASSSLTDANTGELFF
>TRBV7-9|NA|TRBJ1-6|NA
TGTGCCAGCAGCCGGACTTCTCATTCACCCCTCCACTTT
CASSRTSHSPLHF
>TRBV5-1|TRBD1|TRBJ1-4|many
TGCGCCAGCAGCTTTGGGACAGTGTTTGATGAAAAACTGTTTTTT
CASSFGTVFDEKLFF
>TRBV5-1|TRBD1|TRBJ1-2|many
TGCGCCAGCAGTTTCGGGACAGGGGGGAACTATGGCTACACCTTC
CASSFGTGGNYGYTF
>TRBV28|NA|TRBJ1-3|NA
TGTGCCAGCAGTTCCCCCGGAGGGAGTGGAAACACCATATATTTT
CASSSPGGSGNTIYF
>TRBV5-1|NA|TRBJ2-1|once
TGCGCCAGTAGCTTCCTCAGGCCCGACAATGAGCAGTTCTTC
CASSFLRPDNEQFF
>TRBV24-1|TRBD1|TRBJ2-7|many
TGTGCCACCAGTGATGGACAGGTCTACGAGCAGTACTTC
CATSDGQVYEQYF
>TRBV25-1|TRBD1|TRBJ1-2|NA
TGTGCCAGCAGTGAAGGGACAGGGCCCACCTCCATCTATGGCTACACCTTC
CASSEGTGPTSIYGYTF
>TRBV20-1|NA|TRBJ2-7|many
TGCAGTGCTTGGACTTACGACGAGCAGTACTTC
CSAWTYDEQYF
>TRBV7-8|NA|TRBJ2-2|NA
TGTGCCAGCAGCTTAGCCGGGTTTCTGAACACCGGGGAGCTGTTTTTT
CASSLAGFLNTGELFF
>TRBV2|NA|TRBJ1-1|NA
TGTGCCAGCAAGAGGGGAGCTGGAAACACTGAAGCTTTCTTT
CASKRGAGNTEAFF
>TRBV11-2|NA|TRBJ2-7|many
TGTGCCAGCAGCTTTTCCGAGCAGTACTTC
CASSFSEQYF
>TRBV10-3|NA|TRBJ1-2|NA
TGTGCCATCAGTGAGGTTCGAGACGGACGTTATGGGGGCTACACCTTC
CAISEVRDGRYGGYTF
>TRBV29-1|NA|TRBJ1-2|once
TGCAGCGTTCAACAGGGATATGGCTACACCTTC
CSVQQGYGYTF
>TRBV4-1|NA|TRBJ1-1|many
TGCGCCAGCAGCTACCCGGGGGAAGGGTCTGAAGCTTTCTTT
CASSYPGEGSEAFF
>TRBV15|NA|TRBJ1-4|NA
TGTGCCACCAGCCCCGACGGGGCAAAACTGTTTTTT
CATSPDGAKLFF
>TRBV27|NA|TRBJ1-2|many
TGTGCCAGCAGTATCGGCCTTTCCTATGGCTACACCTTC
CASSIGLSYGYTF
>TRBV12-3/TRBV12-4|NA|TRBJ1-5|NA
TGTGCCAGCAATGTCGAGGGGAGCAATCAGCCCCAGCATTTT
CASNVEGSNQPQHF
>TRBV10-3|TRBD1|TRBJ1-1|once
TGTGCCATCAGTGAGCCGGGACAGGGGTTCCCTGAAGCTTTCTTT
CAISEPGQGFPEAFF
>TRBV6-6|NA|TRBJ1-4|many
TGTGCCAGCACGGACCACAATATTGAAAAACTGTTTTTT
CASTDHNIEKLFF
>TRBV28|TRBD1|TRBJ2-7|few
TGTGCCAGCAGTTTCTGGGACAGAACCTACGAGCAGTACTTC
CASSFWDRTYEQYF
>TRBV9|NA|TRBJ1-2|NA
TGTGCCAGCAGCGTAGCAGAGACGAACTATGGCTACACCTTC
CASSVAETNYGYTF
>TRBV27|TRBD1|TRBJ2-7|many
TGTGCCAGCAGCTCGCGGACAGGAGCCTACGAGCAGTACTTC
CASSSRTGAYEQYF
>TRBV24-1|NA|TRBJ1-1|NA
TGTGCCACCAGCTCTCCCGACAGGTTGTGGACTGAAGCTTTCTTT
CATSSPDRLWTEAFF
>TRBV6-5|TRBD1|TRBJ1-5|many
TGTGCCAGTAGCAGGACAGGGGATCAGCCCCAGCATTTT
CASSRTGDQPQHF
>TRBV10-3|NA|TRBJ2-2|many
TGTGCCATCAGTGAGTCGACTCCTCCCCTTAGGGGCACCGGGGAGCTGTTTTTT
CAISESTPPLRGTGELFF
>TRBV5-1|TRBD1|TRBJ2-7|NA
TGCGCCAGCAGCTTGGAGGGACAGGGACGGATAACCTACGAGCAGTACTTC
CASSLEGQGRITYEQYF
>TRBV29-1|TRBD1|TRBJ1-1|once
TGCAGCGTCTGGGGGGGACAGGGGCCGCTGAACACTGAAGCTTTCTTT
CSVWGGQGPLNTEAFF
>TRBV7-9|TRBD2|TRBJ2-2|few
TGTGCCAGCAGCCAAGATGGAGGGAGAGGGAGCGGGAGAATATCCGGGGAGCTGTTTTTT
CASSQDGGRGSGRISGELFF
>TRBV5-1|NA|TRBJ2-7|NA
TGCGCCAGCATCGGGACGGGTTACGAGCAGTACTTC
CASIGTGYEQYF
>TRBV10-3|NA|TRBJ1-3|many
TGTGCCCATCTCTCTGGAAACACCATATATTTT
CAHLSGNTIYF
>TRBV2|NA|TRBJ2-5|few
TGTGCCAGCAGGCTTGACAGGATAAAAGAGACCCAGTACTTC
CASRLDRIKETQYF
>TRBV18|NA|TRBJ1-5|NA
TGTGCCAGCTCACCGGGGCACCTCAATCAGCCCCAGCATTTT
CASSPGHLNQPQHF
>TRBV6-1|NA|TRBJ1-1|many
TGTGCCAGCAGTGAAGATCTTAGGGAGGATGCTTTCTTT
CASSEDLREDAFF
>TRBV30|NA|TRBJ1-1|many
TGTGCCTGGAGTACTGGGACGAACACTGAAGCTTTCTTT
CAWSTGTNTEAFF
>TRBV11-2|NA|TRBJ2-2|many
TGTGCCAGTTCCACGGGGCCGAACACCGGGGAGCTGTTTTTT
CASSTGPNTGELFF
>TRBV2|NA|TRBJ1-2|NA
TGTGCCAGCAGTGAAGGACAGACAGGTTACTATGGCTACACCTTC
CASSEGQTGYYGYTF